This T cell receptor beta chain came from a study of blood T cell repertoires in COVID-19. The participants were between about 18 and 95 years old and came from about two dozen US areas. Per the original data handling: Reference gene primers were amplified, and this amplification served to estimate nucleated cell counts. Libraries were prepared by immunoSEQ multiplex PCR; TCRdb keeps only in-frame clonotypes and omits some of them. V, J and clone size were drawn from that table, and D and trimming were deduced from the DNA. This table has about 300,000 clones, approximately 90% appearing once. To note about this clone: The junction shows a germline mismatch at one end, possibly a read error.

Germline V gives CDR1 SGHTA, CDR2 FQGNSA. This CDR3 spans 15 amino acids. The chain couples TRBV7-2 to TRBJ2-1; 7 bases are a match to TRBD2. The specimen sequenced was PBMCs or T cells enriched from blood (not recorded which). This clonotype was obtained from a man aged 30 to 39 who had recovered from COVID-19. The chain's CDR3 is CASSLGLGTYNEQFF. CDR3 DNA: TGTGCCAGCAGTTTAGGACTAGGGACGTACAATGAGCAGTTCTTC.